These 32 T cell receptor beta chains came from one sample sequenced in a study of shared clonotypes between healthy human individuals. TCRdb keeps only in-frame clones here, not all; method: immunoSEQ multiplex PCR. The sample holds around 2,000,000 clones, approximately 94% seen once. Only CD45RO-negative cells positively selected for CCR7 counted as naive CD8 cells, so terminally differentiated effector memory CD45RA+ cells were excluded. The specimen was naive CD8+ T cells sorted from blood. The receptors stem from a man between 18 and 35 years old in good health.

V gene TRBV4-3 combines with J gene TRBJ2-1; D might be TRBD1 (5 bases). The germline CDR1 and CDR2 sequences are LGHNA and YSLEER. V lost 1 base and J 4 bases, leaving 14 bases between the germline ends. The length of the CDR3 is 16 residues. CDR3 in DNA: TGCGCCAGCAGCCAAGTCTCAGGGCAGTTATACAATGAGCAGTTCTTC. Residues: CASSQVSGQLYNEQFF.

This clone appeared a single time. Other DNA sequences from this sample encode an identical CDR3 as well. This rearrangement joins TRBV7-9 to TRBJ2-7; unclear D gene. The CDR3 extends over 14 amino acids. The germline V and J ends were trimmed by 1 base and 0 bases, with 7 bases remaining between them. CDR1 is SEHNR and CDR2 is FQNEAQ in the germline V gene (reference sequence). Here the CDR3 reads CASSLVAASYEQYF. In DNA, the CDR3 is TGTGCCAGCAGCTTAGTCGCCGCCTCCTACGAGCAGTACTTC.

This clone was found once. V gene TRBV28 combines with J gene TRBJ2-7; no clear D gene. This CDR3 contains 15 residues. The V end was cut by 3 bases, the J end by 0 bases, with 12 bases between. The V gene's germline CDR1 is MDHEN and CDR2 SYDVKM. The chain's CDR3 is CASSFGRANSYEQYF. Written as DNA, the CDR3 is TGTGCCAGCAGTTTTGGTCGGGCAAACTCCTACGAGCAGTACTTC.

This clone was seen once. The V and J genes are TRBV9 and TRBJ2-3; no firm D call. The CDR3 runs to 17 residues. The germline V and J ends were trimmed by 0 bases and 0 bases, with 14 bases remaining between them. In germline, CDR1 is SGDLS, CDR2 YYNGEE. CDR3 protein: CASSVDWAATSTDTQYF. The CDR3 nucleotides are TGTGCCAGCAGCGTAGATTGGGCAGCGACTAGCACAGATACGCAGTATTTT.

DNA of the CDR3: TGCGCCAGCAGCCAAGGACATACAGGGATTCCCTACGAGCAGTACTTC. Its translation: CASSQGHTGIPYEQYF. The chain is built from TRBV4-3 and TRBJ2-7; D is possibly TRBD1 (6 bases). Per the germline V gene, CDR1 is LGHNA and CDR2 is YSLEER. The V end was cut by 1 base, the J end by 2 bases, with 15 bases between. The CDR3 is 16 amino acids.

Notes on this clone: The identical CDR3 is also encoded by other nucleotide sequences in the sample. The CDR3 DNA follows: TGTGCCAGCAGCCCTGACGGGAACTCTGGAAACACCATATATTTT. Residues: CASSPDGNSGNTIYF. This chain joins TRBV5-4 and TRBJ1-3, with D unclear. The CDR3 loop spans 15 amino acids. Germline V gives CDR1 SGHNT, CDR2 YYREEE (reference sequence). V was cut by 4 bases and J by 0 bases, with 11 bases left in between.

The rearrangement links TRBV7-8 to TRBJ2-7; D not resolved. The V end was cut by 2 bases, the J end by 5 bases, with 19 bases between. This CDR3 is built from 16 residues. CDR1 and CDR2 (germline): SGHVS, FQNEAQ. The CDR3 coding sequence is TGTGCCAGCAGCTTAAGGATGAGTGGGGATATCAACGAGCAGTACTTC. Translated: CASSLRMSGDINEQYF.

The genes are TRBV6-1 and TRBJ2-2, with TRBD2 identical over 8 bases. CDR1 and CDR2 (germline): MNHNS, SASEGT. Unmatched junction bases numbered 15, after V lost 2 bases and J lost 7 bases. The CDR3 spans 18 residues. The chain's CDR3 is CASSEKLSAGGPIGELFF. The CDR3 region has the DNA TGTGCCAGCAGTGAAAAGTTGTCCGCGGGAGGTCCCATCGGGGAGCTGTTTTTT.

This clone was counted a single time. The chain employs TRBV6-5 and TRBJ2-1; unclear D gene. V gave up 5 bases and J gave up 6 bases, with 8 bases separating them. CDR1 MNHEY and CDR2 SVGAGI come from the germline V gene. There are 12 residues in the CDR3. Here the CDR3 DNA reads TGTGCCAGCAGTCCCTGGGGCAATGAGCAGTTCTTC. Translating it yields CASSPWGNEQFF.

This sequence joins TRBV12-5 and TRBJ1-2; D gene unclear. With 3 bases removed from V and 10 bases from J, the gap between germline ends came to 9 bases. This CDR3 comprises 11 residues. Looked up from germline, CDR1 is LGHNT and CDR2 is FRNRAP. The CDR3 DNA reads TGTGCTAGTGGTTTAGGCCAGACCTACACCTTC. Its protein is CASGLGQTYTF.

The V and J genes are TRBV27 and TRBJ2-2; 12 bases match TRBD2. The germline gives CDR1 MNHEY, CDR2 SMNVEV (reference sequence). J lost 8 bases, V lost 8 bases, and 15 bases had no gene match. The CDR3 spans 17 residues. The DNA of the CDR3 is TGTGCCAGCCTCGCATATGGGACTAGCGGGCTAACGGGGGAGCTGTTTTTT. Translation: CASLAYGTSGLTGELFF.

The chain couples TRBV9 to TRBJ2-1, with 7 bases that match TRBD2. The CDR3 runs to 15 residues. V dropped 0 bases and J dropped 6; count of bases not matched to a gene: 6. Germline CDR1 SGDLS, CDR2 YYNGEE. CDR3 coding DNA: TGTGCCAGCAGCGTAGATCTAGCGGTCCTCAATGAGCAGTTCTTC. Translation: CASSVDLAVLNEQFF.

The chain employs TRBV10-3 and TRBJ2-1; TRBD2 is a possible D gene (5 bases). V lost 3 bases, J lost 8 bases, and 14 bases lay in between. Germline CDR1 reads ENHRY; CDR2 reads SYGVKD. The CDR3 runs to 14 residues. The CDR3, as DNA: TGTGCCATCAGTGATCTGGACTCGGTCGATGAGCAGTTCTTC. Its translation is CAISDLDSVDEQFF.

This clone showed up just a few times. V and J are TRBV10-1 and TRBJ2-2; D is ambiguous. There are 14 residues in the CDR3. Trimming shortened V by 3 bases and J by 5 bases, and 10 bases separated the two germline ends. Germline CDR1 is WNHNN and CDR2 is SYGVQD (reference sequence). CDR3 sequence (DNA): TGCGCCAGCAGTGACACTCCGATGACCGGGGAGCTGTTTTTT. Residues: CASSDTPMTGELFF.

The V call is TRBV11-2, the J call TRBJ1-2; D is undetermined. The V and J ends lost 3 bases and 1 base respectively, with 12 bases between them. From germline, CDR1 is SGHAT and CDR2 FQNNGV. The CDR3 runs 15 residues. This CDR3 reads CASSFSEGVNYGYTF. The CDR3 DNA reads TGTGCCAGCAGCTTTTCAGAGGGAGTTAACTATGGCTACACCTTC.

The rearrangement joins TRBV28 to TRBJ1-5; 7 bases line up with TRBD1. CDR3 length: 14 residues. Per germline, CDR1 MDHEN and CDR2 SYDVKM. V shed 4 bases, J shed 5 bases, and the junction held 5 bases outside the gene matches. CDR3 sequence: CASSSGTAHQPQHF. DNA of the CDR3: TGTGCCAGCAGTTCCGGGACAGCACATCAGCCCCAGCATTTT.

The chain joins TRBV9 to TRBJ1-1, with D tentatively TRBD1 (6 bases). The CDR3 spans 17 residues. V was pared by 0 bases and J by 1 base, with 16 bases between. CDR1 and CDR2 (germline): SGDLS, YYNGEE. CDR3 DNA: TGTGCCAGCAGCGTAGATAGGGGGACGGGGCGGAACACTGAAGCTTTCTTT. Encoded protein: CASSVDRGTGRNTEAFF.

The chain combines TRBV7-9 with TRBJ2-2; 9 nucleotides agree with TRBD2. The CDR3 loop spans 19 amino acids. The trim removed 0 bases at V and 2 bases at J, leaving 10 bases unmatched. Looked up from germline, CDR1 is SEHNR and CDR2 is FQNEAQ (reference sequence). CDR3 amino acids: CASSLALGAGGPNTGELFF. CDR3 DNA sequence: TGTGCCAGCAGCTTAGCGCTAGGAGCGGGGGGTCCTAACACCGGGGAGCTGTTTTTT. Variable domain in full (rest from reference TRBV7-9 and TRBJ2-2): DTGVSQNPRHKITKRGQNVTFRCDPISEHNRLYWYRQTLGQGPEFLTYFQNEAQLEKSRLLSDRFSAERPKGSFSTLEIQRTEQGDSAMYLCASSLALGAGGPNTGELFFGEGSRLTVL.

Comments on this clone: The same CDR3 is also encoded by other DNA sequences in this sample. The rearrangement uses TRBV5-6 and TRBJ2-2, with D possibly TRBD2 on 5 matching bases. Between the trimmed V and J ends, which lost 0 bases and 5 bases, there was a span of 5 bases. Per germline, CDR1 SGHDT and CDR2 YYEEEE. The CDR3 consists of 13 residues. CDR3 in amino acids: CASSLGGTGELFF. CDR3 sequence (DNA): TGTGCCAGCAGCTTGGGAGGGACCGGGGAGCTGTTTTTT.

J is TRBJ2-7 and V is TRBV4-1, with D possibly TRBD1 on 6 matching bases. Per germline, CDR1 MGHRA and CDR2 YSYEKL. V dropped 4 bases and J dropped 0 bases, with 16 bases sitting between them. The CDR3 extends over 16 amino acids. Here the CDR3 reads CASSLPTGPSSYEQYF. CDR3 DNA: TGCGCCAGCAGCCTTCCGACAGGCCCGAGCTCCTACGAGCAGTACTTC.

The J gene is TRBJ1-4, the V gene TRBV6-5, with 7 bases that match TRBD1. From germline, CDR1 is MNHEY and CDR2 SVGAGI. V lost 2 bases, J lost 6 bases, and 3 bases stayed unmatched. The CDR3 covers 14 residues. The CDR3 region has the DNA TGTGCCAGCAGTTACACAGGGGAGGATGAAAAACTGTTTTTT. Protein sequence: CASSYTGEDEKLFF.

The chain uses TRBV9 and TRBJ1-1; D uncertain. Deletions cut 0 bases from V and 4 bases from J, with 10 bases between. The germline gives CDR1 SGDLS, CDR2 YYNGEE. This CDR3 spans 14 amino acids. CDR3 protein: CASSVGTGSTEAFF. The CDR3, as DNA: TGTGCCAGCAGCGTAGGTACGGGGTCCACTGAAGCTTTCTTT.

V gene TRBV7-9 combines with J gene TRBJ1-6, with D possibly being TRBD1 (5 bases). V was cut by 3 bases and J by 7 bases, with 19 bases left in between. The CDR3 spans 17 residues. Germline CDR1 SEHNR, CDR2 FQNEAQ (reference sequence). CDR3 in DNA: TGTGCCAGCAGCTTTTTCAGGGAATTCGTTCAAAATTCACCCCTCCACTTT. Translating it yields CASSFFREFVQNSPLHF.

The J gene is TRBJ1-2, the V gene TRBV4-3, with a possible D match to TRBD1 (5 bases). Trimming took off 2 bases at V and 5 bases at J, with 12 bases between the two ends. Germline CDR1 LGHNA, CDR2 YSLEER. The CDR3 spans 14 residues. The chain's CDR3 is CASSQSAGSYGYTF. In nucleotides, the CDR3 is TGCGCCAGCAGCCAAAGCGCAGGGTCATATGGCTACACCTTC.

The CDR3 region is CATGAGRSSGNTIYF. The CDR3 coding sequence is TGTGCGACAGGGGCAGGCAGGAGCTCTGGAAACACCATATATTTT. V and J are TRBV6-1 and TRBJ1-3; 8 positions agree with TRBD1. This CDR3 is 15 amino acids long. Germline CDR1 MNHNS, CDR2 SASEGT.

This clone was recorded only once. The chain recombines TRBV10-3 with TRBJ2-2; 8 nucleotides align to TRBD1. The CDR3 length is 15 residues. CDR1 ENHRY and CDR2 SYGVKD come from the germline V gene. With V trimmed by 4 bases and J by 4 bases, 5 bases remained unmatched. The CDR3 nucleotides are TGTGCCATCAGTGGCGGGACAGGAATCACCGGGGAGCTGTTTTTT. Protein: CAISGGTGITGELFF.

V usage is TRBV19 and J usage is TRBJ1-3; weak D call: TRBD1 (5 bases). The CDR3 has 18 residues. The V end was cut by 9 bases, the J end by 0 bases, with 24 bases between. In germline, CDR1 is LNHDA, CDR2 SQIVND (reference sequence). CDR3 sequence: CASNLGPAQVRSGNTIYF. CDR3 sequence (DNA): TGTGCCAGCAACCTCGGACCTGCACAGGTTCGCTCTGGAAACACCATATATTTT.

The chain recombines TRBV4-3 with TRBJ2-7; D gene ambiguous. The CDR3 spans 15 residues. Germline V lookup: CDR1 LGHNA, CDR2 YSLEER. V lost 2 bases and J 2 bases, leaving 13 bases between the germline ends. CDR3 amino acids: CASSQLPGGAYEQYF. The CDR3 coding sequence is TGCGCCAGCAGCCAACTCCCGGGTGGGGCCTACGAGCAGTACTTC.

CDR3 DNA sequence: TGTGCCAGCAGTTACTCAAACCAGCTGTACGAGCAGTACTTC. It specifies CASSYSNQLYEQYF. This rearrangement joins TRBV6-5 to TRBJ2-7; D ambiguous. With 0 bases removed from V and 4 bases from J, the gap between germline ends came to 10 bases. The CDR3 is 14 amino acids. Germline CDR1 and CDR2: MNHEY and SVGAGI.

This chain joins TRBV2 and TRBJ2-1; 14 positions match TRBD2. The CDR3 loop spans 16 amino acids. Germline V CDR1 and CDR2: SNHLY, FYNNEI. V was clipped by 6 bases and J by 4 bases; unmatched bases: 5. The CDR3 nucleotides are TGTGCCAGCAGGGGGACTAGCGGGGGACCTTACAATGAGCAGTTCTTC. Encoded protein: CASRGTSGGPYNEQFF. The full variable domain, with the rest looked up from reference TRBV2 and TRBJ2-1, is EPEVTQTPSHQVTQMGQEVILRCVPISNHLYFYWYRQILGQKVEFLVSFYNNEISEKSEIFDDQFSVERPDGSNFTLKIRSTKLEDSAMYFCASRGTSGGPYNEQFFGPGTRLTVL.

The chain has TRBV5-1 and TRBJ2-7, with D perhaps being TRBD1 or TRBD2 (7 bases each). Germline loops: CDR1 SGHRS, CDR2 YFSETQ. There are 15 residues in the CDR3. Trimming took off 4 bases at V and 7 bases at J, with 21 bases between the two ends. CDR3 sequence: CASSVGRGPTGEQYF. In DNA form, the CDR3 reads TGCGCCAGCAGCGTTGGGAGGGGGCCTACCGGGGAGCAGTACTTC. Combining the CDR3 with reference TRBV5-1 and TRBJ2-7 gives the whole variable domain KAGVTQTPRYLIKTRGQQVTLSCSPISGHRSVSWYQQTPGQGLQFLFEYFSETQRNKGNFPGRFSGRQFSNSRSEMNVSTLELGDSALYLCASSVGRGPTGEQYFGPGTRLTVT.

To note about this clone: Other nucleotide sequences from this sample produce the same CDR3. This chain connects TRBV5-6 to TRBJ1-5; D gene uncertain. This CDR3 comprises 13 residues. Looked up from germline, CDR1 is SGHDT and CDR2 is YYEEEE. V lost 1 base to trimming and J lost 4 bases, with 6 bases between them. The CDR3 protein is CASSLSANQPQHF. The CDR3 DNA reads TGTGCCAGCAGCTTGTCAGCGAATCAGCCCCAGCATTTT.